The 20 T cell receptor beta chains in this list originate from one sample, sequenced in a study of shared clonotypes between healthy human individuals. Data came from immunoSEQ multiplex PCR; TCRdb stores just in-frame clones and leaves some out. The sample consists of around 550,000 clones, almost 97% of them appearing once. Sequenced material: naive CD4+ T cells sorted from blood. Subset indicated: CD45RA+ positively selected. These receptors were obtained from a woman younger than 45 in good health.

The chain is built from TRBV28 and TRBJ1-2; weak D call: TRBD1 (5 bases). Trimming took 7 bases from V and 2 from J, leaving 14 bases between them. Per the germline V gene, CDR1 is MDHEN and CDR2 is SYDVKM. The CDR3 runs 14 residues. The CDR3 loop reads CASTGQVFNYGYTF. The DNA for the CDR3 is TGTGCCAGCACGGGGCAGGTTTTCAACTATGGCTACACCTTC.

The J gene is TRBJ2-1, the V gene TRBV6-5; D gene unclear. The V end was cut by 2 bases, the J end by 9 bases, with 5 bases between. This CDR3 contains 11 residues. From germline, CDR1 is MNHEY and CDR2 SVGAGI. The CDR3 sequence: CASSYHGEQFF. The CDR3 DNA sequence: TGTGCCAGCAGTTACCATGGTGAGCAGTTCTTC.

The J gene is TRBJ2-3, the V gene TRBV6-6; D gene ambiguous. CDR3 length equals 14 residues. Looked up from germline, CDR1 is MNHNY and CDR2 is SVGAGI (reference sequence). Trimming took off 8 bases at V and 6 bases at J, with 18 bases between the two ends. CDR3 DNA: TGTGCCAGCGGCGGCGGCACAGTCGATGATACGCAGTATTTT. It encodes CASGGGTVDDTQYF.

The J gene is TRBJ2-7, the V gene TRBV19; no clear D gene. The length of the CDR3 is 13 residues. Germline CDR1 and CDR2: LNHDA and SQIVND (reference sequence). Trimming removed 4 bases from V and 3 bases from J, with 10 bases in between. The CDR3 sequence: CASSKKGSYEQYF. CDR3 coding DNA: TGTGCCAGTAGTAAGAAAGGCAGCTACGAGCAGTACTTC.

This clone was detected once. The chain employs TRBV29-1 and TRBJ2-4, with TRBD2 identical over 7 bases. This CDR3 is built from 18 residues. Germline V gene data show CDR1 as SQVTM and CDR2 as ANQGSEA. Trimming at V came to 8 bases and at J to 0 bases, leaving 19 bases not matched to a gene. The CDR3, as DNA: TGCAGCCCTCCCCCCGGCACTAGCGCGAAGCTAGCCAAAAACATTCAGTACTTC. Protein product: CSPPPGTSAKLAKNIQYF.

The DNA for the CDR3 is TGTGCCAGCAGTGATGGGGGGGGCCCCACCGGGGAGCTGTTTTTT. Its protein product is CASSDGGGPTGELFF. The rearrangement links TRBV6-1 to TRBJ2-2; D is possibly TRBD2 (7 bases). Germline V gene data show CDR1 as MNHNS and CDR2 as SASEGT. Trimming left V 3 bases short and J 4 bases short, with 12 bases between. The CDR3 runs to 15 residues.

The genes are TRBV7-9 and TRBJ2-1; D is unclear. The CDR3 is 12 residues long. Deletions cut 6 bases from V and 5 bases from J, with 8 bases between. Germline CDR1 is SEHNR and CDR2 is FQNEAQ (reference sequence). The CDR3 DNA reads as TGTGCCAGCAGTTACAGAGACAATGAGCAGTTCTTC. Translating gives CASSYRDNEQFF.

The chain uses TRBV10-1 and TRBJ2-7; D is perhaps TRBD2 (5 bases). Germline loops: CDR1 WNHNN, CDR2 SYGVQD (reference sequence). This CDR3 is 12 amino acids long. Trimming took 3 bases from V and 10 from J, leaving 13 bases between them. The CDR3 nucleotides read TGCGCCAGCAGTGAAGGCCGGGAACGACAGTACTTC. Amino acid sequence: CASSEGRERQYF.

The CDR3 here is CASSLAGVYNEQFF. As DNA, the CDR3 is TGTGCCAGCAGCCTAGCGGGAGTATACAATGAGCAGTTCTTC. The V and J genes are TRBV9 and TRBJ2-1, with 10 bases matching TRBD2. CDR1 is SGDLS, CDR2 YYNGEE, per germline. The CDR3 runs 14 residues. V was pared by 4 bases and J by 4 bases, with 2 bases of the junction left unmatched.

The V and J genes are TRBV20-1 and TRBJ2-5; D perhaps matches TRBD1 (5 bases). This CDR3 region has 11 residues. V lost 1 base to trimming and J lost 9 bases, with 9 bases between them. Germline V lookup: CDR1 DFQATT, CDR2 SNEGSKA (reference sequence). CDR3 bases: TGCAGTGCTAGAGTAACAGGTTCCCAGTACTTC. Translation gives CSARVTGSQYF.

A remark on this clone: The sample contains more than one DNA sequence encoding this CDR3. The rearrangement uses TRBV19 and TRBJ1-1; no clear D. V gave up 3 bases and J gave up 2 bases, with 7 bases separating them. The germline gives CDR1 LNHDA, CDR2 SQIVND (reference sequence). The CDR3 totals 13 residues. The CDR3 coding sequence is TGTGCCAGTAGTATTCTAGGCAACACTGAAGCTTTCTTT. Encoded protein: CASSILGNTEAFF.

This clone was detected only a few times. J is TRBJ2-7 and V is TRBV7-9; tentative D call: TRBD1 (6 bases). This CDR3 comprises 12 residues. Trimming took off 4 bases at V and 5 bases at J, with 9 bases between the two ends. Germline values: CDR1 SEHNR, CDR2 FQNEAQ (reference sequence). DNA of the CDR3: TGTGCCAGCAGCTCGCAGGGGAACGAGCAGTACTTC. This codes for CASSSQGNEQYF.

The table lists this clone with a few counts. The gene calls are TRBV7-9 and TRBJ2-7; possibly TRBD2 for D (6 bases). Germline V gene data show CDR1 as SEHNR and CDR2 as FQNEAQ (reference sequence). The CDR3 consists of 12 residues. Between the trimmed V and J ends, which lost 3 bases and 6 bases, there was a span of 9 bases. For the CDR3, the DNA is TGTGCCAGCAGCTTTTGGGGAGGCGAGCAGTACTTC. As protein: CASSFWGGEQYF.

V gene TRBV5-8 combines with J gene TRBJ2-1; possibly TRBD1 or TRBD2 for D (5 bases each). V was clipped by 3 bases and J by 12 bases, with 16 bases between them. Germline V gene sequence: CDR1 SGHTS, CDR2 YDEGEE. This CDR3 has 13 residues. Here the CDR3 reads CASSSGTRPPQFF. CDR3 coding DNA: TGTGCCAGCAGCTCGGGGACCCGACCCCCGCAGTTCTTC. Using reference TRBV5-8 and TRBJ2-1 for the parts outside the CDR3, the full variable domain is EAGVTQSPTHLIKTRGQQATLRCSPISGHTSVYWYQQALGLGLQFLLWYDEGEERNRGNFPPRFSGRQFPNYSSELNVNALELEDSALYLCASSSGTRPPQFFGPGTRLTVL.

The V call is TRBV14, the J call TRBJ2-3, with D perhaps TRBD2 (5 bases). The CDR3 covers 14 residues. V was cut by 3 bases and J by 4 bases, with 11 bases left in between. Germline CDR1 is SGHDN and CDR2 is FVKESK. This CDR3 reads CASSQWERADTQYF. The CDR3 DNA sequence: TGTGCCAGCAGCCAGTGGGAGAGGGCAGATACGCAGTATTTT.

The rearrangement joins TRBV10-2 to TRBJ2-7; tentatively, D is TRBD1 (7 bases). This CDR3 comprises 15 residues. Germline CDR1 is WSHSY and CDR2 is SAAADI. V was pared by 4 bases and J by 3 bases, with 16 bases between. The CDR3 here is CASSGDREALYEQYF. CDR3 sequence (DNA): TGCGCCAGCAGTGGAGACAGGGAGGCTCTCTACGAGCAGTACTTC.

The V call is TRBV19, the J call TRBJ1-3; D may be TRBD1 (5 bases). V lost 7 bases, J lost 4 bases, and 17 bases lay in between. The germline V gene has CDR1 LNHDA and CDR2 SQIVND (reference sequence). This CDR3 comprises 15 residues. CDR3 protein: CASTGLAGSGNTIYF. CDR3 in DNA: TGTGCCAGTACCGGCCTAGCAGGGTCCGGAAACACCATATATTTT.

The rearrangement links TRBV5-5 to TRBJ1-2; D may be TRBD1 (6 bases). The germline V and J ends were trimmed by 0 bases and 3 bases, with 12 bases remaining between them. Germline V gene sequence: CDR1 SGHKS, CDR2 YYEKEE (reference sequence). This CDR3 region has 15 residues. This chain's CDR3 is CASSLAGARDYGYTF. Here the CDR3 DNA reads TGTGCCAGCAGCTTGGCGGGGGCGCGGGACTATGGCTACACCTTC.

The gene calls are TRBV5-1 and TRBJ2-2, with TRBD2 matching 7 bases. Germline V gives CDR1 SGHRS, CDR2 YFSETQ. Trimming at V came to 2 bases and at J to 5 bases, leaving 3 bases not matched to a gene. The CDR3 is made up of 14 amino acids. CDR3 sequence: CASSLLASTGELFF. The CDR3 nucleotides are TGCGCCAGCAGCTTACTAGCGTCAACCGGGGAGCTGTTTTTT. The full variable domain, in which reference TRBV5-1 and TRBJ2-2 provide the parts outside the CDR3, is KAGVTQTPRYLIKTRGQQVTLSCSPISGHRSVSWYQQTPGQGLQFLFEYFSETQRNKGNFPGRFSGRQFSNSRSEMNVSTLELGDSALYLCASSLLASTGELFFGEGSRLTVL.

The chain links TRBV25-1 to TRBJ2-5; a possible D gene is TRBD2 (5 bases). CDR1 and CDR2 from the germline V gene are MGHDK and SYGVNS. The ends were cut back, 6 bases at V and 5 bases at J, with 10 bases in the middle. This CDR3 has 12 residues. This CDR3 reads CASRSGSETQYF. Here the CDR3 DNA reads TGTGCCAGCAGGTCGGGGTCGGAGACCCAGTACTTC.